The entry that follows covers one T cell receptor (beta chain) sequence. Its antigen remains unidentified. V was clipped by 5 bases and J by 10 bases; unmatched bases: 9. CDR1 is LGHNA, CDR2 YNFKEQ, per germline. The CDR3 has 15 amino acids. Drawing of blood for sampling happened at baseline, at cycle 4 day 1, and at cycle 7 day 1. Produced via immunoSEQ multiplex PCR; TCRdb's table is partial and in-frame only. The sample yields tens of thousands of clones, roughly four fifths seen once. These data are taken from a study of OX40 agonist ivuxolimab in advanced cancers. Study-wide background: Intravenous ivuxolimab was administered to patients every 2 weeks at 0.01 to 10 mg/kg. At 82.7% male, the cohort had a mean age of roughly 60 years, ranging from roughly 20 to 90.

Regarding the study as a whole: The average count of expanded clones was higher among CD8+ T cells than among CD4+.

Sequencing used CD4+ or CD8+ T cells sorted from blood, obtained in a trial of the OX40 agonist ivuxolimab. This TCR was recovered from an adult with an advanced solid tumor such as melanoma, head and neck, liver or kidney cancer. The chain recombines TRBV4-2 with TRBJ2-7, with 15 bases matching TRBD2. The CDR3 coding sequence is TGTGCCAGCAGCTTGGAAGGGACTAGCGGGAGGCGACAGTACTTC. This gives the protein CASSLEGTSGRRQYF.